These 29 T cell receptor beta chains originate from one sample sequenced in a study of blood T cell repertoires in COVID-19 (dated by TCRdb to 2020 to 2021). Receptor amplification or capture employed the immunoSEQ multiplex PCR assay. In TCRdb, the immuneACCESS table is reduced to in-frame sequences with V and J assigned. These tables do not hold every clone; where another copy was compared, an unresolved V gene accounts for under half, and the others remain unexplained. This sample is represented by some 300,000 clones; under 90% of them were singletons. More than 9% of the sample is taken by the ten largest. The sample comprised PBMCs or T cells enriched from blood (not recorded which). The receptors derive from a young woman who had recovered from COVID-19.

V and J are TRBV12-3 or TRBV12-4 and TRBJ2-7, with D possibly matching TRBD1 (7 bases). The germline V and J ends were trimmed by 6 bases and 1 base, with 10 bases remaining between them. CDR3 length equals 13 residues. CDR3 region: CASRRDSSYEQYF. CDR3 nucleotides: TGTGCCAGCAGGCGGGACAGTTCCTACGAGCAGTACTTC.

This chain joins TRBV18 and TRBJ1-3; possible D gene TRBD1, 5 bases. Per germline, CDR1 KGHSH and CDR2 LQKENI. The CDR3 consists of 15 residues. Trimming pared 2 bases from V and 0 bases from J, leaving 8 bases between. The CDR3 bases are TGTGCCAGCTCACCATGGGGCGACTCTGGAAACACCATATATTTT. This codes for CASSPWGDSGNTIYF.

J is TRBJ2-5 and V is TRBV7-9, with TRBD1 as a possible D gene (5 bases). The CDR3 has 15 amino acids. The V and J ends lost 5 bases and 5 bases respectively, with 18 bases between them. In germline, CDR1 is SEHNR, CDR2 FQNEAQ (reference sequence). The CDR3 reads CASSREWTHRETQYF. The CDR3, as DNA: TGTGCCAGCAGCCGAGAATGGACGCACAGGGAGACCCAGTACTTC.

CDR3 coding DNA: TGTGCCACGTTAGACAACCAAGAGACCCAGTACTTC. The encoded protein is CATLDNQETQYF. The J gene is TRBJ2-5, the V gene TRBV2; D is unresolved. This CDR3 region has 12 residues. Trimming cost V 10 bases and J 0 bases, with 9 bases left between them. Looked up from germline, CDR1 is SNHLY and CDR2 is FYNNEI.

The gene calls are TRBV9 and TRBJ1-2; 7 positions match TRBD1. Per germline, CDR1 SGDLS and CDR2 YYNGEE. The trim removed 0 bases at V and 8 bases at J, leaving 4 bases unmatched. This CDR3 is built from 13 residues. CDR3 coding DNA: TGTGCCAGCAGCGTAGCACAGGGACAGGGCTACACCTTC. Translating it yields CASSVAQGQGYTF. Full variable domain (rest looked up from reference TRBV9 and TRBJ1-2): DSGVTQTPKHLITATGQRVTLRCSPRSGDLSVYWYQQSLDQGLQFLIQYYNGEERAKGNILERFSAQQFPDLHSELNLSSLELGDSALYFCASSVAQGQGYTFGSGTRLTVV.

The V gene is TRBV7-2, the J gene TRBJ1-2; 8 bases are a match to TRBD1. After removal of 5 bases from V and 7 bases from J, the junction contained 18 bases not matched to a gene. Germline V gene data show CDR1 as SGHTA and CDR2 as FQGNSA. The CDR3 covers 17 residues. The CDR3 DNA reads as TGTGCCAGCAGCCCACCGGAACGGACAGGGATCGTTTTTGGCTACACCTTC. It specifies CASSPPERTGIVFGYTF.

The V and J genes are TRBV3-1 (or the pseudogene TRBV3-2) and TRBJ2-7, with D maybe TRBD2 (6 bases). CDR1 and CDR2 (germline): LGHDT, YNNKEL (reference sequence). Trimming removed 4 bases from V and 2 bases from J, with 15 bases in between. There are 15 residues in the CDR3. The CDR3 DNA reads as TGTGCCAGCAGCCGCTACTCACTAGCTGCCTACGAGCAGTACTTC. It codes for CASSRYSLAAYEQYF.

This clone was observed once. The rearrangement joins TRBV12-5 to TRBJ2-5; 14 nucleotides match TRBD2. V was pared by 1 base and J by 0 bases, with 13 bases of the junction left unmatched. The CDR3 covers 21 residues. Germline V gene data show CDR1 as LGHNT and CDR2 as FRNRAP. The CDR3 bases are TGTGCTAGTGGTTTGGCCCCAGTAAAGACTAGCGGGAGGGAGAACCAAGAGACCCAGTACTTC. This encodes CASGLAPVKTSGRENQETQYF.

The gene calls are TRBV10-3 and TRBJ2-7; 15 bases align to TRBD2. V gave up 0 bases and J gave up 6 bases; unmatched junction bases: 21. The CDR3 covers 22 residues. Germline V gene sequence: CDR1 ENHRY, CDR2 SYGVKD. The CDR3 sequence: CAISESAGRWTSGRGFGGEQYF. In nucleotides, the CDR3 is TGTGCCATCAGTGAGTCGGCCGGACGGTGGACTAGCGGGAGGGGTTTTGGCGGCGAGCAGTACTTC.

The chain carries TRBV18 and TRBJ2-3, with 9 nucleotides matching TRBD2. J lost 6 bases, V lost 3 bases, and 10 bases had no gene match. This CDR3 has 16 residues. Germline V CDR1 and CDR2: KGHSH, LQKENI. In nucleotides, the CDR3 is TGTGCCAGCTCACCGGAATTCGGAGCGGGAGGCGATACGCAGTATTTT. It codes for CASSPEFGAGGDTQYF.

The rearrangement joins TRBV9 to TRBJ2-5; TRBD2 aligns across 10 bases. Germline CDR1 is SGDLS and CDR2 is YYNGEE. V shed 0 bases, J shed 4 bases, and the junction held 3 bases outside the gene matches. This CDR3 comprises 15 residues. CDR3 region: CASSVGLAGVETQYF. For the CDR3, the DNA is TGTGCCAGCAGCGTAGGGCTAGCGGGAGTAGAGACCCAGTACTTC.

The V call is TRBV9, the J call TRBJ2-1; TRBD1 matches 11 bases. Per germline, CDR1 SGDLS and CDR2 YYNGEE. The CDR3 is 16 amino acids. V was clipped by 1 base and J by 4 bases; unmatched bases: 4. The CDR3 loop is CASSVRGTGGYNEQFF. In DNA form, the CDR3 reads TGTGCCAGCAGCGTACGAGGGACAGGGGGGTACAATGAGCAGTTCTTC.

This rearrangement joins TRBV27 to TRBJ2-5; 11 positions match TRBD1. J gave up 3 bases and V 5 bases, and 5 bases lay outside the gene matches. From germline, CDR1 is MNHEY and CDR2 SMNVEV (reference sequence). CDR3 length: 15 residues. CDR3 region: CASSKRDRGEETQYF. In nucleotides, the CDR3 is TGTGCCAGCAGTAAGCGGGACAGGGGGGAAGAGACCCAGTACTTC.

The chain employs TRBV19 and TRBJ1-1, with 8 bases fitting TRBD1. In germline, CDR1 is LNHDA, CDR2 SQIVND (reference sequence). J gave up 5 bases and V 6 bases, and 17 bases lay outside the gene matches. CDR3 size: 17 residues. Here the CDR3 DNA reads TGTGCCAGTAGGCCCCGACAGGGGAAAAAGGAAAAAACTGAAGCTTTCTTT. Translated: CASRPRQGKKEKTEAFF.

CDR3 in amino acids: CASSRQYF. CDR3 DNA: TGTGCCAGCAGCCGTCAGTATTTT. The chain has TRBV7-4 and TRBJ2-3; D remains unclear. The CDR3 has 8 amino acids. Germline lookup yields CDR1 SGHVT and CDR2 SQSDAQ. V was shortened by 5 bases and J by 12 bases, with 3 bases between the two germline ends. Supplemented by reference TRBV7-4 and TRBJ2-3, the full variable domain reads GAGVSQSPRYKVAKRGRDVALRCDSISGHVTLYWYRQTLGQGSEVLTYSQSDAQRDKSGRPSGRFSAERPERSVSTLKIQRTEQGDSAVYLCASSRQYFGPGTRLTVL.

This clone came up many times. This CDR3 is CASSWDSASGYTF. The DNA for the CDR3 is TGTGCCAGCAGTTGGGACAGCGCGTCTGGCTACACCTTC. This sequence joins TRBV2 and TRBJ1-2; 7 nucleotides agree with TRBD1. Trimming took 5 bases from V and 7 from J; bases not matched to a gene: 7. The CDR3 length is 13 residues. Germline V CDR1 and CDR2: SNHLY, FYNNEI.

This rearrangement joins TRBV7-2 to TRBJ2-5, with D possibly being TRBD2 (6 bases). V dropped 8 bases and J dropped 5 bases, with 18 bases sitting between them. Germline CDR1 is SGHTA and CDR2 is FQGNSA. There are 14 residues in the CDR3. CDR3 sequence (DNA): TGTGCCAGCCTAGGACTATTAGACGGGGAGACCCAGTACTTC. Its translation: CASLGLLDGETQYF.

This sequence joins TRBV28 and TRBJ1-2; no definite D call. V was cut by 6 bases and J by 0 bases, with 11 bases left in between. The CDR3 totals 14 residues. Germline V gives CDR1 MDHEN, CDR2 SYDVKM. CDR3 loop: CASSLLIANYGYTF. CDR3 nucleotides: TGTGCCAGCAGCCTTTTGATAGCTAACTATGGCTACACCTTC.

V gene TRBV29-1 combines with J gene TRBJ1-1, with a weak D call TRBD1 (5 bases). Germline V gives CDR1 SQVTM, CDR2 ANQGSEA. The CDR3 totals 15 residues. V gave up 3 bases and J gave up 4 bases, with 18 bases separating them. CDR3: CSVDMRGRGVTEAFF. CDR3 coding DNA: TGCAGCGTTGATATGCGGGGCCGCGGAGTCACTGAAGCTTTCTTT.

The chain recombines TRBV6-5 with TRBJ2-7; tentative D call: TRBD2 (5 bases). The V gene's germline CDR1 is MNHEY and CDR2 SVGAGI. The CDR3 length is 15 residues. The V end lost 6 bases, the J end lost 5 bases, and 20 bases lay between the germline ends. The CDR3 spells CASRRTDQRPHEQYF. The CDR3 DNA is TGTGCCAGCAGACGGACTGACCAAAGACCACACGAGCAGTACTTC.

This clone was recorded only once. The V and J genes are TRBV6-5 and TRBJ1-1; no clear D gene. In germline, CDR1 is MNHEY, CDR2 SVGAGI. The CDR3 is made up of 13 amino acids. Trimming removed 2 bases at V and 2 bases at J, with 6 bases between. CDR3 loop: CASSYKPNTEAFF. CDR3 in DNA: TGTGCCAGCAGTTACAAGCCCAACACTGAAGCTTTCTTT.

This clone has only a few counts. This rearrangement joins TRBV2 to TRBJ1-2; D possibly corresponds to TRBD1 (6 bases). V was cut by 4 bases and J by 3 bases, with 15 bases left in between. Germline CDR1 SNHLY, CDR2 FYNNEI. This CDR3 contains 15 residues. This CDR3 reads CASSVRTVRHYGYTF. CDR3 coding DNA: TGTGCCAGCAGTGTTAGGACAGTAAGACACTATGGCTACACCTTC.

The rearrangement uses TRBV10-3 and TRBJ2-7, with a weak D call TRBD1 (6 bases). Germline-derived CDR1 and CDR2 are ENHRY and SYGVKD. The CDR3 covers 14 residues. The ends were cut back, 0 bases at V and 5 bases at J, with 11 bases in the middle. CDR3 coding DNA: TGTGCCATCAGTGAGTCGCAGGGGTCCCACGAGCAGTACTTC. The encoded protein is CAISESQGSHEQYF.

The chain has TRBV27 and TRBJ1-1; 7 bases fit TRBD1. The V segment lost 9 bases and the J segment 0 bases; nucleotides outside the gene matches: 7. CDR3 size: 14 residues. Germline CDR1 MNHEY, CDR2 SMNVEV (reference sequence). CDR3 sequence reads: CASRGPPLNTEAFF. CDR3 DNA sequence: TGTGCCAGTAGGGGGCCGCCCCTGAACACTGAAGCTTTCTTT.

This rearrangement joins TRBV6-5 to TRBJ1-1; D might be TRBD1 (6 bases). Germline V gives CDR1 MNHEY, CDR2 SVGAGI. The germline V and J ends were trimmed by 5 bases and 4 bases, with 17 bases remaining between them. This CDR3 spans 15 amino acids. In DNA, the CDR3 is TGTGCCAGCAGTCGACTTGGACAGCCCCCCACTGAAGCTTTCTTT. This gives the protein CASSRLGQPPTEAFF.

This clone came up once. V is TRBV2 and J is TRBJ2-7, with 8 positions matching TRBD2. Looked up from germline, CDR1 is SNHLY and CDR2 is FYNNEI. Losses at the gene ends were 7 bases for V and 3 bases for J; bases not matched to a gene: 14. The CDR3 has 16 residues. CDR3 sequence (DNA): TGTGCCAGCACCGGCGGGGCGGGAGGTCCCAACTACGAGCAGTACTTC. Translation gives CASTGGAGGPNYEQYF.

The chain couples TRBV7-3 to TRBJ1-3; D remains unclear. V was cut by 3 bases and J by 6 bases, with 9 bases left in between. The germline V gene has CDR1 SGHTA and CDR2 FQGTGA. The CDR3 contains 13 residues. The CDR3 sequence is CASSLGEQNTIYF. Written as DNA, the CDR3 is TGTGCCAGCAGCTTGGGAGAGCAAAACACCATATATTTT.

The chain uses TRBV2 and TRBJ1-1; 9 nucleotides line up with TRBD1. V shed 6 bases, J shed 1 base, and the junction held 6 bases outside the gene matches. Germline V gene sequence: CDR1 SNHLY, CDR2 FYNNEI. This CDR3 is built from 15 residues. DNA of the CDR3: TGTGCCAGCAGAGTTGGACAGGGGACGAACACTGAAGCTTTCTTT. Amino acids: CASRVGQGTNTEAFF.

The genes are TRBV6-5 and TRBJ2-3; D unclear. From germline, CDR1 is MNHEY and CDR2 SVGAGI. The V gene lost 7 bases and the J gene lost 2 bases, with 13 bases spanning the gap. The CDR3 totals 14 residues. The CDR3 coding sequence is TGTGCCAGCAAGTCCGCGGCTACCACAGATACGCAGTATTTT. Translation: CASKSAATTDTQYF.